This T cell receptor (beta chain) was sequenced in a study of OX40 agonist ivuxolimab in advanced cancers. The table came from immunoSEQ multiplex PCR; TCRdb's copy has only in-frame clones and leaves some out. The sample yields 70,000 to 95,000 clones, about 94% seen once. The V gene lost 0 bases and the J gene lost 1 base, with 14 bases spanning the gap. The CDR3 has 17 amino acids. Germline values: CDR1 SGHKS, CDR2 YYEKEE (reference sequence). The V gene is TRBV5-5, the J gene TRBJ1-5; a possible D gene is TRBD1 (5 bases). The clonotype originates from an adult with an advanced solid tumor such as melanoma, head and neck, liver or kidney cancer. Material: CD4+ or CD8+ T cells sorted from blood, obtained in a trial of the OX40 agonist ivuxolimab. The CDR3 bases are TGTGCCAGCAGCTTGGGCCCGCGGGACTCCAGCAATCAGCCCCAGCATTTT. It encodes CASSLGPRDSSNQPQHF. Using reference TRBV5-5 and TRBJ1-5 for the parts outside the CDR3, the full variable domain is DAGVTQSPTHLIKTRGQQVTLRCSPISGHKSVSWYQQVLGQGPQFIFQYYEKEERGRGNFPDRFSARQFPNYSSELNVNALLLGDSALYLCASSLGPRDSSNQPQHFGDGTRLSIL.